The rows below give T cell receptor beta chains drawn from one sample of a study of blood T cell repertoires in COVID-19. Clones were sequenced by immunoSEQ multiplex PCR, and TCRdb holds only the in-frame ones, with some missing. The sample includes 350,000 or so clones, roughly nine tenths of them seen just once. The sequenced sample consisted of peripheral blood. The source of these receptors is a woman in her sixties or seventies with COVID-19, enrolled during active disease. The conserved cysteine and the conserved F or W are not part of the CDR3 here.

ASSFSRGQFNEKLF,TRBV7-9,TRBJ1-4
AIRDRGITNTEAF,TRBV10-3,TRBJ1-1
ASSADRPSTDTQY,TRBV2,TRBJ2-3
ASSQNRGLEAF,TRBV6-5,TRBJ1-1
ASSPGLANTGELF,TRBV5-1,TRBJ2-2
ASSTTAGLAETSTDTQY,TRBV5-4,TRBJ2-3
ASSSGTGETQY,TRBV5-6,TRBJ2-5
ASSSTGGAGNEKLF,TRBV5-1,TRBJ1-4
ASSRTGVAPEAF,TRBV6-1,TRBJ1-1
ASSFVGQGLSEQF,TRBV11-2,TRBJ2-1
ASSPRTGPYNSPLH,TRBV2,TRBJ1-6
ASSFAGAGNQPQH,TRBV7-2,TRBJ1-5
ATSDFLSYT,TRBV24-1,TRBJ1-2
ASSEHGTLKRYGYT,TRBV25-1,TRBJ1-2
ASGTLNTEAF,TRBV28,TRBJ1-1
SVWDSYTEAF,TRBV29-1,TRBJ1-1
ASSQRTGGYEQY,TRBV4-2,TRBJ2-7
ASSLQGVTNEKLF,TRBV5-1,TRBJ1-4
ASSTSRVVNEKLF,TRBV19,TRBJ1-4
ASSLRVDQPQH,TRBV19,TRBJ1-5